This is a list of T cell receptor beta chains from one sample in a study of CD8+ T cells in alopecia areata. Only in-frame clones appear in the TCRdb table, and some are missing; sequencing was by immunoSEQ multiplex PCR. The table records roughly 200,000 clones, roughly 59% of them present only once. The sequencing used CD4+ T cells sorted from blood, collected at week 0. All receptors come from a human donor with alopecia areata. Each CDR3 is given with its conserved first and last residue. The D gene is left open where the match is weak. Clone size appears in some rows only: once, few, many, or a class for an expanded clone.

D | size | J | V | DNA | CDR3
NA | NA | TRBJ1-1 | TRBV29-1 | TGCAGCGTTGATCGGGTCACTGAAGCTTTCTTT | CSVDRVTEAFF
TRBD2 | NA | TRBJ2-3 | TRBV4-3 | TGCGCCAGCAGCCAAGAGGGGCTAGCGGGGGGTTTGCATTTT | CASSQEGLAGGLHF
TRBD1 | NA | TRBJ2-7 | TRBV9 | TGTGCCAGCAGCGTAGGGACAGGGGCCTCCGCGCAGTACTTC | CASSVGTGASAQYF
NA | NA | TRBJ2-5 | TRBV25-1 | TGTGCCAGCAGTGATCCTGGGAGAGAGACCCAGTACTTC | CASSDPGRETQYF
NA | once | TRBJ1-2 | TRBV27 | TGTGCCAGCAGTCTGAAGGGAGGTGGCTACACCTTC | CASSLKGGGYTF
NA | once | TRBJ2-2 | TRBV25-1 | TGTGCCAGCGGAGACACCGGGGAGCTGTTTTTT | CASGDTGELFF
NA | few | TRBJ2-3 | TRBV2 | TGTGCCAGCAGTGAAGCGGCCGGAGGACCAGATACGCAGTATTTT | CASSEAAGGPDTQYF
NA | NA | TRBJ1-1 | TRBV9 | TGTGCCAGCAGCCCCCGGACAGCGAACACTGAAGCTTTCTTT | CASSPRTANTEAFF
TRBD1 | once | TRBJ2-3 | TRBV7-9 | TGTGCCAGCGGCTCCCCGACAGGGGGTAAGGCAGATACGCAGTATTTT | CASGSPTGGKADTQYF
TRBD2 | once | TRBJ2-1 | TRBV11-2 | TGTGCCAGCAGCTTCTTCGGGACTAGCCTTAACAATGAGCAGTTCTTC | CASSFFGTSLNNEQFF
NA | few | TRBJ1-2 | TRBV7-8 | TGTGCCAGCAGTTCGACACAGGGATGGCGTGGCTACACCTTC | CASSSTQGWRGYTF
NA | few | TRBJ2-5 | TRBV15 | TGTGCCACCAGCAGAGCCATGGGGGAGACCCAGTACTTC | CATSRAMGETQYF
NA | few | TRBJ2-2 | TRBV6-5 | TGTGCCAGCGATGGGAGGACCGGGGAGCTGTTTTTT | CASDGRTGELFF
NA | few | TRBJ1-1 | TRBV11-2 | TGTGCCAGCAGCTACCCCTGGAGGGACACTGAAGCTTTCTTT | CASSYPWRDTEAFF
NA | NA | TRBJ2-2 | TRBV6-5 | TGTGCCAGCAGAAGCCCCACCGGGGAGCTGTTTTTT | CASRSPTGELFF
NA | NA | TRBJ2-1 | TRBV10-2 | TGCGCCAGCAGTCCCGGACCGTTACCTAATGAGCAGTTCTTC | CASSPGPLPNEQFF
NA | NA | TRBJ2-6 | TRBV30 | TGTGCCTGGAGTGTACCGACCGGGGGGGCCAACGTCCTGACTTTC | CAWSVPTGGANVLTF
NA | once | TRBJ2-1 | TRBV4-3 | TGCGCCAGCAGCCACCCCAACAATGAGCAGTTCTTC | CASSHPNNEQFF
NA | few | TRBJ2-2 | TRBV9 | TGTGCCAGCAGCTCTGGGGACCTCTACACCGGGGAGCTGTTTTTT | CASSSGDLYTGELFF
TRBD1 | few | TRBJ1-6 | TRBV10-3 | TGTGCCATCAGCTGGGACAGAAATAATTCACCCCTCCACTTT | CAISWDRNNSPLHF
NA | NA | TRBJ1-1 | TRBV29-1 | TGCAGCGCAGCTAACATGAACACTGAAGCTTTCTTT | CSAANMNTEAFF
NA | few | TRBJ1-2 | TRBV30 | TGTGCCTGGGCTTCGGACAGAGCAAACTATGGCTACACCTTC | CAWASDRANYGYTF
NA | NA | TRBJ2-1 | TRBV7-2 | TGTGCCAGCAGCTTAGGAGTATATGAGCAGTTCTTC | CASSLGVYEQFF
NA | NA | TRBJ1-1 | TRBV14 | TGTGCCAGCAGCCAAGATTGGGGGGCGACAGTTCAAGCTTTCTTT | CASSQDWGATVQAFF
TRBD2 | NA | TRBJ2-3 | TRBV11-2 | TGTGCCAGCAGGACTAGCGGGGGCACAGATACGCAGTATTTT | CASRTSGGTDTQYF
NA | NA | TRBJ1-3 | TRBV7-6 | TGTGCCAGCAGTCCCGCCGTTGGCAGGACTGGAAACACCATATATTTT | CASSPAVGRTGNTIYF
TRBD1 | NA | TRBJ2-7 | TRBV6-1 | TGTGCCAGCGGGCATCGGACAGGGGCCTACGAGCAGTACTTC | CASGHRTGAYEQYF